Here is one TCR beta chain with its context. Its antigen is currently unknown. This specimen belongs to a study of post-analysis software for immune sequencing data. Overall study findings and caveats: Included in a set of roughly five TRBV segments more frequent in patients than controls were TRBV5-6, TRBV5-1 and TRBV20-1.

CDR3 length: 16 residues. The ends lost 5 bases at V and 0 bases at J; junction bases unmatched: 7. Germline V gives CDR1 SEHNR, CDR2 FQNEAQ (reference sequence). Included in the TCR beta cDNA libraries were unique molecular identifiers. TCRdb independently ran MiXCR on the PCR reads; one entry per CDR3 protein. The repertoire holds around 770,000 distinct CDR3 sequences, 35% to 55% seen once, with roughly 4.9% in the top ten. The TCR comes from a girl aged 5-17 years with multiple sclerosis. Sequenced: blood. This chain joins TRBV7-9 and TRBJ2-3; 8 nucleotides line up with TRBD2. CDR3 sequence reads: CASSPTSGLSTDTQYF. DNA of the CDR3: TGTGCCAGCAGCCCAACTAGCGGACTAAGCACAGATACGCAGTATTTT.